The 5 T cell receptor beta chains presented below share a single source sample, sequenced in a study of blood T cell repertoires in COVID-19. Libraries were prepared by immunoSEQ multiplex PCR; TCRdb keeps only in-frame clonotypes and omits some of them. This table has about 170,000 clones, roughly 84% appearing once. Sequenced: PBMCs or T cells enriched from blood (not recorded which). The receptors were sampled from a man aged 50 to 59 who had recovered from COVID-19.

V and J are TRBV6-6 and TRBJ1-2; perhaps TRBD1 as D (6 bases). V lost 6 bases and J lost 8, with 10 bases in between. CDR3 size: 11 residues. Per germline, CDR1 MNHNY and CDR2 SVGAGI (reference sequence). Here the CDR3 DNA reads TGTGCCAGCAGACCGGACAGCGGCTACACCTTC. Its protein product is CASRPDSGYTF.

This sequence joins TRBV5-5 and TRBJ1-5, with a possible D match to TRBD1 (6 bases). The CDR3 spans 12 residues. In germline, CDR1 is SGHKS, CDR2 YYEKEE (reference sequence). V lost 1 base and J lost 14, with 13 bases in between. CDR3 sequence (DNA): TGTGCCAGCAGCTTGCGTCAGGGGAAGGAGCATTTT. Translation gives CASSLRQGKEHF.

The chain combines TRBV6-1 with TRBJ2-6; 10 bases are shared with TRBD1. Germline V lookup: CDR1 MNHNS, CDR2 SASEGT. The V gene end was trimmed by 2 bases and the J gene end by 4 bases; junction bases not matched to a gene: 8. The CDR3 consists of 18 residues. Here the CDR3 reads CASSEWDRGVPGANVLTF. The CDR3 DNA reads TGTGCCAGCAGTGAATGGGACAGGGGTGTGCCCGGGGCCAACGTCCTGACTTTC.

V and J are TRBV21-1 and TRBJ2-1; the table assigns TRBD1, which was not confirmed against the DNA. TRBV21-1 is labeled a pseudogene. The CDR3 consists of 14 residues. CDR3 bases: TGTGCCAGCACCCCCTTAATACAGGGCAATGAGCAGTTCTTC. It encodes CASTPLIQGNEQFF.

This clone was seen more than once but under ten times. The chain is built from TRBV18 and TRBJ2-3, with D possibly matching TRBD1 (5 bases). The germline CDR1 and CDR2 sequences are KGHSH and LQKENI. This CDR3 has 15 residues. Trimming left V 1 base short and J 0 bases short, with 8 bases between. CDR3 DNA: TGTGCCAGCTCACCACGAAAGGGGAGCACAGATACGCAGTATTTT. Translated: CASSPRKGSTDTQYF. Full variable domain (remainder filled in from reference TRBV18 and TRBJ2-3): NAGVMQNPRHLVRRRGQEARLRCSPMKGHSHVYWYRQLPEEGLKFMVYLQKENIIDESGMPKERFSAEFPKEGPSILRIQQVVRGDSAAYFCASSPRKGSTDTQYFGPGTRLTVL.